The clone carrying this TCR beta chain was seen a few times. Its specificity is unknown. The CDR3 has 16 amino acids. Trimming removed 4 bases from V and 0 bases from J; junction bases left unmatched: 4. CDR1 and CDR2 (germline): SGHRS, YFSETQ. This sample is part of a study of cytomegalovirus exposure and HLA in healthy donors. Study context: Among the 300 to 450 genotyped donors, 70% to 90% were placed in the Caucasian-associated ancestry cluster. Study results and limitations: A missense variant in DCLRE1C was later tied to TCR beta V- and J-gene trimming. The records held CMV serostatus as the only immune exposure information.

This PCR relied on a set of 60 Vbeta primers and 13 Jbeta primers. Measured with immunoSEQ multiplex PCR; TCRdb has only the in-frame clones, and not every one. The sample carries about 120,000 clones, around 80% recorded once. The source material was PBMCs. The rearrangement uses TRBV5-1 and TRBJ1-3, with TRBD1 matching over 10 bases. The TCR was taken from a female donor in good health and CMV-seropositive. The CDR3 DNA reads TGCGCCAGCAGCGGCGGGACAGGGGTCTCTGGAAACACCATATATTTT. Residues: CASSGGTGVSGNTIYF.